These 12 T cell receptor beta chains share one sample of origin, sequenced in a study of read filtering for tumor transcriptome and immune sequencing. From approximately 430 ng of RNA, a library with molecular barcoded alpha/delta and beta/gamma adaptors was made. TCRdb re-derived calls from the reads in MiXCR, one entry per CDR3 protein. The data contain fewer than 35,000 distinct CDR3 sequences, approximately 17% of them seen just once; the ten biggest clones take up 16%. Sequenced material: a population of CD138-negative cells sorted from bone marrow. The receptors were gathered from a donor aged 40 or over with multiple myeloma.

This clonotype has ten or more counts. The genes are TRBV27 and TRBJ2-5; possible D gene TRBD1, 7 bases. There are 14 residues in the CDR3. Trimming removed 8 bases from V and 5 bases from J, with 18 bases in between. Germline CDR1 MNHEY, CDR2 SMNVEV (reference sequence). This CDR3 reads CASAVAQGRETQYF. CDR3 sequence (DNA): TGTGCCAGCGCCGTAGCACAGGGGAGGGAGACCCAGTACTTC.

This clonotype was counted ten times or more. The chain joins TRBV7-8 to TRBJ1-1, with 7 bases fitting TRBD1. CDR1 and CDR2 (germline): SGHVS, FQNEAQ. Trimming cost V 5 bases and J 4 bases; bases outside gene matches: 10. This CDR3 comprises 15 residues. The CDR3 DNA is TGTGCCAGCAGCCGAGGGGGCGGAGGTGTCACTGAAGCTTTCTTT. Protein: CASSRGGGGVTEAFF.

In its sample, this clonotype was seen many times. This chain joins TRBV12-3 or TRBV12-4 and TRBJ1-2; D call uncertain. The CDR3 is 13 amino acids. V was clipped by 3 bases and J by 7 bases, with 12 bases between them. The CDR3, as DNA: TGTGCCAGCAGTTTCGATGCCCGCATTGGCTACACCTTC. This encodes CASSFDARIGYTF.

This clonotype was counted at least ten times. The rearrangement uses TRBV29-1 and TRBJ1-1, with D possibly TRBD1 on 5 matching bases. Germline CDR1 SQVTM, CDR2 ANQGSEA. The CDR3 consists of 11 residues. The V end lost 7 bases, the J end lost 8 bases, and 14 bases lay between the germline ends. The CDR3 region is CSARRGGEAFF. CDR3 DNA sequence: TGCAGCGCCCGGCGGGGGGGGGAAGCTTTCTTT.

By its share, this clonotype is medium-sized (0.01 to 0.1%). The gene calls are TRBV6-5 and TRBJ2-1; D perhaps matches TRBD2 (5 bases). The V end lost 3 bases, the J end lost 7 bases, and 10 bases lay between the germline ends. Germline CDR1 MNHEY, CDR2 SVGAGI. The CDR3 covers 13 residues. CDR3 amino acids: CASSYSSLNEQFF. DNA for the CDR3: TGTGCCAGCAGTTATTCTAGCCTTAATGAGCAGTTCTTC.

This clonotype was observed at least ten times. The chain carries TRBV2 and TRBJ2-5, with unresolved D. Germline V gene lookup returns CDR1 SNHLY and CDR2 FYNNEI. The CDR3 totals 11 residues. The V end was cut by 6 bases, the J end by 2 bases, with 4 bases between. CDR3 in amino acids: CASSGQETQYF. The CDR3 DNA reads TGTGCCAGCAGCGGACAAGAGACCCAGTACTTC.

The table lists this clonotype with many counts. J is TRBJ2-7 and V is TRBV28; no reliable D call. Per the germline V gene, CDR1 is MDHEN and CDR2 is SYDVKM. V lost 6 bases to trimming and J lost 6 bases, with 12 bases between them. This CDR3 region has 12 residues. CDR3 sequence (DNA): TGTGCCAGCAGCCAATTCCCGTCCGAGCAGTACTTC. This codes for CASSQFPSEQYF.

On this clonotype: A far larger clone is a single base away, which makes a read error likely. The V call is TRBV7-2, the J call TRBJ2-1, with a possible D match to TRBD1 (6 bases). Trimming pared 0 bases from V and 11 bases from J, leaving 14 bases between. This CDR3 is 14 amino acids long. From germline, CDR1 is SGHTA and CDR2 FQGNSA. The CDR3 bases are TGTGCCAGCAGCTTAGCGAGGAGGCAGGGGAAGCAGTTCTTC. Protein: CASSLARRQGKQFF.

This clonotype has a handful of counts. V gene TRBV2 combines with J gene TRBJ2-3; TRBD1 matches 8 bases. The CDR3 runs 15 residues. Germline CDR1 SNHLY, CDR2 FYNNEI. Unmatched junction bases numbered 8, after V lost 7 bases and J lost 2 bases. The CDR3 is CASKLGQGPTDTQYF. The CDR3 region has the DNA TGTGCCAGCAAGCTCGGACAGGGCCCCACAGATACGCAGTATTTT. The full variable domain, completed using reference TRBV2 and TRBJ2-3, is EPEVTQTPSHQVTQMGQEVILRCVPISNHLYFYWYRQILGQKVEFLVSFYNNEISEKSEIFDDQFSVERPDGSNFTLKIRSTKLEDSAMYFCASKLGQGPTDTQYFGPGTRLTVL.

Concerning this clonotype: It may be a read error: a sequence one base away is much more abundant. V and J are TRBV19 and TRBJ2-3; D remains ambiguous. The germline CDR1 and CDR2 sequences are LNHDA and SQIVND (reference sequence). Trimming shortened V by 4 bases and J by 6 bases, and 11 bases separated the two germline ends. The CDR3 is made up of 13 amino acids. The CDR3 nucleotides read TGTGCCAGTAGTACCATAGGGATCGATACGCAGTATTTT. Translating it yields CASSTIGIDTQYF. The whole variable domain, filled in from reference TRBV19 and TRBJ2-3, reads DGGITQSPKYLFRKEGQNVTLSCEQNLNHDAMYWYRQDPGQGLRLIYYSQIVNDFQKGDIAEGYSVSREKKESFPLTVTSAQKNPTAFYLCASSTIGIDTQYFGPGTRLTVL.

This clonotype was found many times. The chain employs TRBV24-1 and TRBJ2-1, with TRBD1 matching 10 bases. Germline assignment: CDR1 KGHDR and CDR2 SFDVKD. The CDR3 runs to 16 residues. V lost 4 bases and J lost 2; bases outside the gene matches: 4. The CDR3, as DNA: TGTGCCACCAGTGACGCCGGGACAGGGGCCTACAATGAGCAGTTCTTC. It encodes CATSDAGTGAYNEQFF.

At least ten counts were recorded for this clonotype. The CDR3 region has the DNA TGTGCCAGTGGGACAGGGGATGACGAGCAGTACTTC. Encoded protein: CASGTGDDEQYF. The chain employs TRBV19 and TRBJ2-7; TRBD1 matches 10 bases. V lost 8 bases to trimming and J lost 5 bases; unmatched junction nucleotides: 3. The CDR3 contains 12 residues. CDR1 and CDR2 from the germline V gene are LNHDA and SQIVND (reference sequence).